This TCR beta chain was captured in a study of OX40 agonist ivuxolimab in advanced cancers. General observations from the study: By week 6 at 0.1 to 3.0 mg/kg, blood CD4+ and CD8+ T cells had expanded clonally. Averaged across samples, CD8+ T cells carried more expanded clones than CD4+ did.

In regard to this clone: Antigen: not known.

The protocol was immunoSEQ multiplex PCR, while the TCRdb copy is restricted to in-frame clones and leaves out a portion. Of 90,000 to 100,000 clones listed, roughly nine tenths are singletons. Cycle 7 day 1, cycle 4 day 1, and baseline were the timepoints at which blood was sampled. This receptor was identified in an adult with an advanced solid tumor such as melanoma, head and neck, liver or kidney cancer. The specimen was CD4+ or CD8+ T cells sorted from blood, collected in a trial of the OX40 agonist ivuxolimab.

CDR3: CAWSVRASDTQYF. In DNA, the CDR3 is TGTGCCTGGAGTGTACGTGCGTCCGATACGCAGTATTTT. This chain connects TRBV30 to TRBJ2-3; D unclear. This CDR3 spans 13 amino acids. Germline V lookup: CDR1 GTSNPN, CDR2 SVGIG (reference sequence). V was clipped by 0 bases and J by 6 bases, with 10 bases between them.